This TCR beta chain was recovered during a study of T cell clones after liver transplantation. The CDR3 sequence is 14 residues long. V was pared by 2 bases and J by 6 bases, with 11 bases between. CDR1 and CDR2 (germline): SGHTA, FQGNSA. The table came from immunoSEQ multiplex PCR; TCRdb's copy has only in-frame clones and leaves some out. The repertoire holds over 55,000 clones, with around two thirds as singletons. The sequenced sample was CD4+ T cells from blood, obtained at the roughly 15-month timepoint. This clonotype was obtained from a human patient who received a liver transplant. Some T cells may be provided by the graft donor. The J gene is TRBJ1-3, the V gene TRBV7-2; a possible D gene is TRBD1 (6 bases). In nucleotides, the CDR3 is TGTGCCAGCAGCTTAAGGGCAGGGGAAAACACCATATATTTT. It translates to CASSLRAGENTIYF.